The text below deals with one TCR beta chain. The target antigen is unknown. Germline lookup yields CDR1 SEHNR and CDR2 FQNEAQ (reference sequence). The CDR3 has 15 residues. After removal of 1 base from V and 3 bases from J, the junction contained 5 bases not matched to a gene. This sample was included in a study of cytomegalovirus exposure and HLA in healthy donors. The study, taken as a whole, reports: TRBV6-2, TRBV6-3 and other indistinguishable V segments were excluded. Later work found most CMV-associated TCR beta chains apparently HLA-restricted. Both high specificity and high sensitivity reportedly marked the classifier's diagnosis of cytomegalovirus status.

In the PCR, 60 Vbeta and 13 Jbeta primers were used. Method: immunoSEQ multiplex PCR; TCRdb's copy keeps in-frame clones and lacks some. The data contain about 160,000 clones, roughly 80% of them singletons. The sequencing input was PBMCs. This receptor was identified in a woman in her twenties or thirties in good health and CMV-seronegative. The chain carries TRBV7-9 and TRBJ1-2; 7 positions agree with TRBD1. The CDR3 region is CASSLVGGADYGYTF. CDR3 in DNA: TGTGCCAGCAGCTTAGTAGGGGGCGCTGACTATGGCTACACCTTC.